Presented here are 2 T cell receptor beta chains from one specimen sequenced in a study of chemoradiotherapy in HPV16-positive cancers. Assay used: immunoSEQ multiplex PCR; TCRdb lists only in-frame clones, some missing. The data contain about 12,000 clones, around 78% of them seen just once; the ten biggest clones take up around 2%. The sample was gathered from a patient who underwent chemoradiotherapy. Source of these receptors: a human donor with HPV-associated anogenital cancer.

The V gene is TRBV9, the J gene TRBJ1-3, with D unclear. The germline CDR1 and CDR2 sequences are SGDLS and YYNGEE. This CDR3 is 14 amino acids long. The V end was cut by 5 bases, the J end by 0 bases, with 9 bases between. Here the CDR3 DNA reads TGTGCCAGCAGTAGGACGGGCTCTGGAAACACCATATATTTT. This sequence encodes CASSRTGSGNTIYF.

The J gene is TRBJ2-4, the V gene TRBV4-3; D uncertain. V was cut by 1 base and J by 0 bases, with 4 bases left in between. There are 14 residues in the CDR3. Germline loops: CDR1 LGHNA, CDR2 YSLEER. As DNA, the CDR3 is TGCGCCAGCAGCCAAGGCCAAGCCAAAAACATTCAGTACTTC. This sequence encodes CASSQGQAKNIQYF.